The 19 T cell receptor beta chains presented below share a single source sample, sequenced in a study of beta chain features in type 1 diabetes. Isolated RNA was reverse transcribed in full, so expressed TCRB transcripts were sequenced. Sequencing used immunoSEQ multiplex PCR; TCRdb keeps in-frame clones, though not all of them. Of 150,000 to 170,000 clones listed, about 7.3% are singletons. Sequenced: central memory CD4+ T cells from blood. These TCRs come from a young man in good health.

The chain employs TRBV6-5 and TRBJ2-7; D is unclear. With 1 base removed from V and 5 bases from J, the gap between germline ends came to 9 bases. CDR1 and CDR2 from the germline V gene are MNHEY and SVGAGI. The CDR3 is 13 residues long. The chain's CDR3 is CASSYYGSNEQYF. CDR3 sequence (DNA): TGTGCCAGCAGTTACTATGGTAGTAACGAGCAGTACTTC.

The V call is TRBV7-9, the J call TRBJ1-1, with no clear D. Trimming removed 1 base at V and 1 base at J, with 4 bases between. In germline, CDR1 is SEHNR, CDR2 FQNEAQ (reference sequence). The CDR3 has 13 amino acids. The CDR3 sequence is CASSLGRNTEAFF. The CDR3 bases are TGTGCCAGCAGCTTAGGCAGGAACACTGAAGCTTTCTTT.

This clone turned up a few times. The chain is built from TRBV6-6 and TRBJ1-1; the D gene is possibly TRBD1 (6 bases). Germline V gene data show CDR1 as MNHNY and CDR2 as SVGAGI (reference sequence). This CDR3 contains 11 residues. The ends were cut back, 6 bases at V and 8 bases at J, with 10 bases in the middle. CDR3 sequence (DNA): TGTGCCAGCAGCCAGGGGCGCGAAGCTTTCTTT. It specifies CASSQGREAFF.

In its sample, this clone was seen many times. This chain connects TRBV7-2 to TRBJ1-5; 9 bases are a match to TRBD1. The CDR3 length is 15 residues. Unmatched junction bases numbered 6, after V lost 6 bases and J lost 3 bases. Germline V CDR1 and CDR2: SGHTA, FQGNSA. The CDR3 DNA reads TGTGCCAGCAGACCGACAGGGGGGACCAATCAGCCCCAGCATTTT. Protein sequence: CASRPTGGTNQPQHF. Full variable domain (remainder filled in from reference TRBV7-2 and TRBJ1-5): GAGVSQSPSNKVTEKGKDVELRCDPISGHTALYWYRQSLGQGLEFLIYFQGNSAPDKSGLPSDRFSAERTGGSVSTLTIQRTQQEDSAVYLCASRPTGGTNQPQHFGDGTRLSIL.

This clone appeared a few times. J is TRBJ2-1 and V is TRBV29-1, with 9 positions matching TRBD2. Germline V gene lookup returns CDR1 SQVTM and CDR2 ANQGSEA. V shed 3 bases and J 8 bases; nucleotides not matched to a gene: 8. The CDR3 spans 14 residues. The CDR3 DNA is TGCAGCGTTGATGTCGCTAGCGGGATAGATGAGCAGTTCTTC. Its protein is CSVDVASGIDEQFF.

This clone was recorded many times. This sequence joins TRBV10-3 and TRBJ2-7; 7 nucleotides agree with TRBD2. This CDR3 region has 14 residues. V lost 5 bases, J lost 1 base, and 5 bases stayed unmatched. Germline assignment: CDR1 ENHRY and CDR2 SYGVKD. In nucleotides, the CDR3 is TGTGCCATCAGTACTAGCGTCCCATCCTACGAGCAGTACTTC. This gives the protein CAISTSVPSYEQYF.

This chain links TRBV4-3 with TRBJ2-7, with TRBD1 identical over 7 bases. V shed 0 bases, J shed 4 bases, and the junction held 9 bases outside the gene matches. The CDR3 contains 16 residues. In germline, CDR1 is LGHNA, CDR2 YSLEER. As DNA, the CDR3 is TGCGCCAGCAGCCAAGACCTTCGGGACAGTGGATACGAGCAGTACTTC. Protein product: CASSQDLRDSGYEQYF.

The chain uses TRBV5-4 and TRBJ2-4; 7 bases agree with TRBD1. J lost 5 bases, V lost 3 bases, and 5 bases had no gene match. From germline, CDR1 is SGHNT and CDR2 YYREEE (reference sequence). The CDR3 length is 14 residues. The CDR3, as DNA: TGTGCCAGCAGCTCCATCGGGACAGAAAACATTCAGTACTTC. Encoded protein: CASSSIGTENIQYF.

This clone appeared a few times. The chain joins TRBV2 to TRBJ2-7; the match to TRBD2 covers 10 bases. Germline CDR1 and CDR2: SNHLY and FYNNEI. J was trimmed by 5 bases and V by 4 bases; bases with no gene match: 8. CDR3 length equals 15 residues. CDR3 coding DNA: TGTGCCAGCAGTGCTCTGGCTAGCGGGAGCCACGAGCAGTACTTC. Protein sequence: CASSALASGSHEQYF.

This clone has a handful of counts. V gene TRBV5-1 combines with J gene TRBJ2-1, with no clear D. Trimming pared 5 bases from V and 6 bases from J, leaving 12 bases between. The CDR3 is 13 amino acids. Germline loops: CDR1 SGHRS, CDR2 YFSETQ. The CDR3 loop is CASSSETTNEQFF. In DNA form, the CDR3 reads TGCGCCAGCAGTTCAGAAACTACCAATGAGCAGTTCTTC.

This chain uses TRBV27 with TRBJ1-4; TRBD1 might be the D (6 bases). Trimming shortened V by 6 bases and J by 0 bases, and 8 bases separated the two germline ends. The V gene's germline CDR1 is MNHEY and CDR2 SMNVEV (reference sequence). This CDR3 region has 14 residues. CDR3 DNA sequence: TGTGCCAGCAGGGGGGCAGCAACTAATGAAAAACTGTTTTTT. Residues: CASRGAATNEKLFF.

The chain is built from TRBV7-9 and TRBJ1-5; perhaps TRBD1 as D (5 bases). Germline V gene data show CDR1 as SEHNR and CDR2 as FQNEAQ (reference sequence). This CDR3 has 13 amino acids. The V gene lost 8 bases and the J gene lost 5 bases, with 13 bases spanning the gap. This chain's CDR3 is CASRPPGDQPQHF. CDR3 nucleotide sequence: TGTGCCAGCCGGCCCCCGGGGGATCAGCCCCAGCATTTT. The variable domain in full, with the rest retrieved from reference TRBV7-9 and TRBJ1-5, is DTGVSQNPRHKITKRGQNVTFRCDPISEHNRLYWYRQTLGQGPEFLTYFQNEAQLEKSRLLSDRFSAERPKGSFSTLEIQRTEQGDSAMYLCASRPPGDQPQHFGDGTRLSIL.

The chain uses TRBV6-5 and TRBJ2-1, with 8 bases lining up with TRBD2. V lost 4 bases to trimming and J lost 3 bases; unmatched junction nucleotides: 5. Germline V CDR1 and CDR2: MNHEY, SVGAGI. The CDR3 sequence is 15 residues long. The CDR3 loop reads CASSLALADYNEQFF. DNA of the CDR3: TGTGCCAGCAGTTTGGCACTAGCGGACTACAATGAGCAGTTCTTC.

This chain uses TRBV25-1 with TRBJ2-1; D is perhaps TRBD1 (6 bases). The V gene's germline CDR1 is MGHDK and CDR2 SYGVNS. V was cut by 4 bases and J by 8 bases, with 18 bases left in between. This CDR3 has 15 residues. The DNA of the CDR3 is TGTGCCAGCAGTGGTAAGATTCAGGGGTGGGATGAGCAGTTCTTC. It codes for CASSGKIQGWDEQFF.

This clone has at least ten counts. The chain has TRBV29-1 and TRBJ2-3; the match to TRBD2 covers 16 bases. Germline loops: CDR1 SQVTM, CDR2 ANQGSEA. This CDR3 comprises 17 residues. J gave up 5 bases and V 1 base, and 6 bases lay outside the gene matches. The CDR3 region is CSVEGGTSGRAVDTQYF. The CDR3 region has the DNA TGCAGCGTTGAAGGTGGGACTAGCGGGAGGGCCGTAGATACGCAGTATTTT.

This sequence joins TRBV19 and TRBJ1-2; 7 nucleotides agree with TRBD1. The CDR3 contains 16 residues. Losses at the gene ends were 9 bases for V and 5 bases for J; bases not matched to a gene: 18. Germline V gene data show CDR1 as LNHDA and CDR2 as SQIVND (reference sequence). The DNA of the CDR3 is TGTGCCAGCAAACGACGAGACACGGGACAGCAATATGGCTACACCTTC. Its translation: CASKRRDTGQQYGYTF.

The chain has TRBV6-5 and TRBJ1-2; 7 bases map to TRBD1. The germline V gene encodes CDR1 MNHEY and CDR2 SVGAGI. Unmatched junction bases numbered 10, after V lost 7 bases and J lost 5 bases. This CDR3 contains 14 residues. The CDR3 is CASTEQGNVYGYTF. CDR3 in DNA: TGTGCCAGCACCGAACAGGGGAACGTTTATGGCTACACCTTC.

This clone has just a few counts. CDR3 loop: CASSPHEDAVQPQHF. The CDR3 DNA follows: TGTGCCAGCAGTCCTCACGAGGATGCTGTGCAGCCCCAGCATTTT. The V gene is TRBV6-5, the J gene TRBJ1-5; D is ambiguous. The CDR3 length is 15 residues. The germline V and J ends were trimmed by 5 bases and 7 bases, with 18 bases remaining between them. In germline, CDR1 is MNHEY, CDR2 SVGAGI.

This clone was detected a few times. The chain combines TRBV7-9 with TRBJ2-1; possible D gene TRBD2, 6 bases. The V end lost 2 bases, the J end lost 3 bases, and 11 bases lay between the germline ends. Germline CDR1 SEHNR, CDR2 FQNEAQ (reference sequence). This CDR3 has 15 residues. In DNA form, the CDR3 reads TGTGCCAGCAGCTTACACGGGAGTCTCTACAATGAGCAGTTCTTC. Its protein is CASSLHGSLYNEQFF.